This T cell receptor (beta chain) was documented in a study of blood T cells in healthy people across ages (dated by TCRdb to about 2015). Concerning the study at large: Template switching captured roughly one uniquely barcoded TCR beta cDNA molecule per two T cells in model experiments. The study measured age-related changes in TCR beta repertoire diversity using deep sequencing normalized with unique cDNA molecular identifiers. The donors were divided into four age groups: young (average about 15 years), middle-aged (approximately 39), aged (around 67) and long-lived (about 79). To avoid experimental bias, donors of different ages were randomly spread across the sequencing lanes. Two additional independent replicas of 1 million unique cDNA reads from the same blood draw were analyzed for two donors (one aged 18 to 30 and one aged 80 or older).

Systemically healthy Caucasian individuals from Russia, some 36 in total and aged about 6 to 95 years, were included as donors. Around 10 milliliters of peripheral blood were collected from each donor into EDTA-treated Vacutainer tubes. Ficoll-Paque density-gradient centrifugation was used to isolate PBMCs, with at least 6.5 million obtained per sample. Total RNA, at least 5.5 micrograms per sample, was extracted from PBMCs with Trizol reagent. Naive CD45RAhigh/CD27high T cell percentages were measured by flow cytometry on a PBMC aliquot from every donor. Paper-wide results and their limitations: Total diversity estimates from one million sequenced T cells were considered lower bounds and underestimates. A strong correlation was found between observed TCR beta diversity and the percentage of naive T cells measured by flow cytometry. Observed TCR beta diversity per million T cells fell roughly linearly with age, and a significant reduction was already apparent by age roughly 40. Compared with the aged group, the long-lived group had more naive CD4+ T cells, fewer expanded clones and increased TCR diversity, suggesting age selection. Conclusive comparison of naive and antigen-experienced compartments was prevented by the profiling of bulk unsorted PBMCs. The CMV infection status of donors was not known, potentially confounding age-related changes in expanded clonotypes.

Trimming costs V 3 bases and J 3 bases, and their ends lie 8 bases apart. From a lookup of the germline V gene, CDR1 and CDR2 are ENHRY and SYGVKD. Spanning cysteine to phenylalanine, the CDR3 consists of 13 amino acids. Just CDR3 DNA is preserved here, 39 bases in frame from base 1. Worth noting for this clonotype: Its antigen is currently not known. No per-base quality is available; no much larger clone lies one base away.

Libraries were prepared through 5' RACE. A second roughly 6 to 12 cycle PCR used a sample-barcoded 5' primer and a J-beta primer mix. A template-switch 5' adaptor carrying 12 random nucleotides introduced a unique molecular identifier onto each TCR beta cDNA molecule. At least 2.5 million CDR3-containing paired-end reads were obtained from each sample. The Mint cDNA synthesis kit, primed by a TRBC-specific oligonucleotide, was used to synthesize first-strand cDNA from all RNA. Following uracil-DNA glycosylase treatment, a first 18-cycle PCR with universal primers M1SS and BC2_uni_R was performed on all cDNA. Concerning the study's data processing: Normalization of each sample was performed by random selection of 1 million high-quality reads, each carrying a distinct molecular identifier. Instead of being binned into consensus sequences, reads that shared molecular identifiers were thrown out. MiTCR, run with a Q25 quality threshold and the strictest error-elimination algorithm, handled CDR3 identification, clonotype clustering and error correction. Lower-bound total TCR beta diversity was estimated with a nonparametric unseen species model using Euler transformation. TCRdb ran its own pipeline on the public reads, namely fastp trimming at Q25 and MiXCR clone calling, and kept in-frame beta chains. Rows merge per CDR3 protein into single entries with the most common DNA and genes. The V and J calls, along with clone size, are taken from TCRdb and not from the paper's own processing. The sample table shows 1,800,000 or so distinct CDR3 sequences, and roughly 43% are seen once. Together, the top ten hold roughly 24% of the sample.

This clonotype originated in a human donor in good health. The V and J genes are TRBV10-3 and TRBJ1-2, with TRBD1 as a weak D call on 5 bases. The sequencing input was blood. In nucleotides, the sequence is TGTGCCATCAGTGATAAAGGGGACTATGGCTACACCTTC. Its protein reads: CAISDKGDYGYTF.